Below are 4 T cell receptor beta chains sequenced from a single sample in a study of CD8+ T cells in alopecia areata. Extraction and reverse transcription of RNA yielded cDNA as the sequencing template. Produced via immunoSEQ multiplex PCR; TCRdb's table is partial and in-frame only. The data hold some 130,000 clones, with 49% observed a single time. Specimen: CD8+ T cells sorted from blood, collected at week 0. The receptors stem from a human donor with alopecia areata.

The chain joins TRBV29-1 to TRBJ2-5; 8 nucleotides align to TRBD2. Germline loops: CDR1 SQVTM, CDR2 ANQGSEA. This CDR3 region has 14 residues. The trim removed 2 bases at V and 3 bases at J, leaving 5 bases unmatched. The CDR3 DNA reads TGCAGCGTTGAACCCCGCGGGGGGAAAGAGACCCAGTACTTC. This codes for CSVEPRGGKETQYF.

The genes are TRBV15 and TRBJ2-7; 7 bases align to TRBD1. The germline gives CDR1 LNHNV, CDR2 YYDKDF (reference sequence). J was trimmed by 2 bases and V by 3 bases; bases with no gene match: 4. The CDR3 length is 14 residues. CDR3 sequence reads: CATSSRDSTYEQYF. CDR3 sequence (DNA): TGTGCCACCAGCAGCCGGGACAGCACCTACGAGCAGTACTTC.

This clone was seen only once. The rearrangement joins TRBV4-1 to TRBJ2-5; 8 bases match TRBD2. CDR3 length equals 16 residues. Germline CDR1 MGHRA, CDR2 YSYEKL. Unmatched junction bases numbered 12, after V lost 1 base and J lost 8 bases. CDR3 in amino acids: CASSQGGSSGYDTQYF. CDR3 sequence (DNA): TGCGCCAGCAGCCAAGGGGGATCTAGCGGGTATGACACCCAGTACTTC.

This chain uses TRBV4-2 with TRBJ1-4; 9 positions agree with TRBD1. The CDR3 runs 15 residues. V dropped 6 bases and J dropped 5; count of bases not matched to a gene: 7. Germline CDR1 and CDR2: LGHNA and YNFKEQ. CDR3 sequence reads: CASSHGTGKNEKLFF. Written as DNA, the CDR3 is TGTGCCAGCAGTCACGGGACAGGGAAAAATGAAAAACTGTTTTTT.